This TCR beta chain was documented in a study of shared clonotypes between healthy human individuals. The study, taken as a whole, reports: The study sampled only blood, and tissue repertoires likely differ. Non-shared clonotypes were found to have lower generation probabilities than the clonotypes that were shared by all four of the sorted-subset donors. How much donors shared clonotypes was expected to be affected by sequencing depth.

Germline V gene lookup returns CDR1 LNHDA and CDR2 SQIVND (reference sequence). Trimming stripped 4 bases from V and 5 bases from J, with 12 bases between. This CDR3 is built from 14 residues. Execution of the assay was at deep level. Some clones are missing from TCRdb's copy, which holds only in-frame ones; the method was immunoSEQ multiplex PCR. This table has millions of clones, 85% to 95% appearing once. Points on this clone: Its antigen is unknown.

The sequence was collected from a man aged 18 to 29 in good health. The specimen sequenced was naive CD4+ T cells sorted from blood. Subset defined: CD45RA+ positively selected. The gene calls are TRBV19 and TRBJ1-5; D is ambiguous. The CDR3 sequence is CASSTDGSYQPQHF. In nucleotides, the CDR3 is TGTGCCAGTAGTACGGACGGGTCCTATCAGCCCCAGCATTTT.